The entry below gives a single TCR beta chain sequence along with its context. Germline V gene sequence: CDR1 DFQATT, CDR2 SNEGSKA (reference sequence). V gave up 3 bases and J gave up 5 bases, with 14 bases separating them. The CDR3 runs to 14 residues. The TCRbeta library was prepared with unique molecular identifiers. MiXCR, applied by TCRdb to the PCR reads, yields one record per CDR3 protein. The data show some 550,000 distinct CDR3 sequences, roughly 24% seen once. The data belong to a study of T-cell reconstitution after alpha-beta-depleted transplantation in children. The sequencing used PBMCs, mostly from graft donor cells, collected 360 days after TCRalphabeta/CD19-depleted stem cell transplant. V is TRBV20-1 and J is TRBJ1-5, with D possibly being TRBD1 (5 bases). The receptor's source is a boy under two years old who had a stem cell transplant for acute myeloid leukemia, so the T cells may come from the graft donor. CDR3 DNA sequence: TGCAGTGCTAGTTTAGGCAGGGCTGATCAGCCCCAGCATTTT. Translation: CSASLGRADQPQHF.